Given below is one T cell receptor (beta chain) in context. The antigen remains undetermined. It was with a sample-barcoded 5' primer and a J-beta primer mix that a second PCR of about 6 to 12 cycles was run. A template-switch adaptor containing 12 random nucleotides labeled each cDNA molecule. Paired-end reads containing CDR3 totaled no fewer than 3 million for each sample. TCRdb reanalysed the 5' RACE reads using MiXCR and keeps one entry per CDR3 protein. The table lists roughly 1,500,000 distinct CDR3 sequences, approximately 40% of them singletons. These data come from a study of blood T cells in healthy people across ages. Overall study results and limits: It was found that TCR beta diversity correlated strongly with the percentage of naive T cells.

Germline V lookup: CDR1 SNHLY, CDR2 FYNNEI. This CDR3 has 15 residues. Trimming removed 2 bases at V and 0 bases at J, with 10 bases between. This sequence was found in a woman aged 18-29 years in good health. Material for sequencing was blood. The chain carries TRBV2 and TRBJ1-1; D not certain. The CDR3 reads CASSESRTMNTEAFF. DNA of the CDR3: TGTGCCAGCAGTGAAAGCCGAACCATGAACACTGAAGCTTTCTTT.